This TCR beta chain emerged from a study of naive and memory T cell subsets. The beta constant-region primer was an equimolar mix of two oligonucleotides covering TRBC1 and TRBC2. The ligated cDNA underwent four PCR rounds using SP2 and nested alpha and beta constant-region primers. TCRdb processed the UMI-ligation and nested PCR reads anew with MiXCR; each CDR3 protein has one entry. The sample lists approximately 140,000 distinct CDR3 sequences, 22% occurring once. Overall study findings and caveats: Diversity fell and Gini index rose from naive through CM, EM, EMRA. TCR abundance followed a power law differing between naive and memory subsets. Naive repertoires, especially CD8, held a few larger clonotypes, possibly memory cells re-expressing CD45RA.

The CDR3 loop spans 15 amino acids. V lost 5 bases, J lost 6 bases, and 16 bases lay in between. Germline V gene lookup returns CDR1 MNHEY and CDR2 SVGAGI. In the case of this clonotype: Its specificity is not known.

Alpha and beta libraries were amplified separately from the second PCR onward. Cells stained for CD3, CD4, CD8, CD45RA, CD27 and viability were sorted into four CD45RA/CD27 subsets. The TCR was taken from a human donor in good health. The chain combines TRBV6-5 with TRBJ2-2; D is uncertain. The sequencing sample was made of naive CD4+ T cells from blood. The DNA for the CDR3 is TGTGCCAGCAGTCGACAACCCAACGGCGCCGGGGAGCTGTTTTTT. Residues: CASSRQPNGAGELFF.